This T cell receptor (beta chain) was recorded in a study of blood T cell dynamics during melanoma immunotherapy. Study background: Standard first-line treatment here was pembrolizumab or nivolumab plus ipilimumab in metastatic melanoma.

The V end was cut by 2 bases, the J end by 4 bases, with 23 bases between. The CDR3 consists of 18 residues. CDR1 and CDR2 from the germline V gene are LGHNA and YSLEER. Some clones are missing from TCRdb's copy, which holds only in-frame ones; the method was immunoSEQ multiplex PCR. The table includes approximately 6,800 clones, around 82% detected once. As to time point: pre-treatment baseline. Blood was drawn before treatment and at week 3 after checkpoint blockade. At 12 weeks after first infusion, RECIST 1.1 defined response for most patients. The source is a human donor with melanoma. The sequencing here drew on blood, taken from a patient treated with checkpoint blockade. This chain links TRBV4-3 with TRBJ1-1; D uncertain. The CDR3: CASSQRSWYGNRSTEAFF. The CDR3 bases are TGCGCCAGCAGCCAAAGATCATGGTACGGAAATCGCAGCACTGAAGCTTTCTTT.